The 21 T cell receptor beta chains presented below share a single source sample, sequenced in a study of T cells in Graves' hyperthyroidism and ophthalmopathy. It was RNA transcripts that yielded the amplified TCR beta CDR3 regions. The HTBI primer set drove a first-round RT-PCR of the TCR CDR3. TCRdb recomputed calls from the multiplex PCR reads with MiXCR, one row per CDR3 protein. The table lists hundreds of thousands of distinct CDR3 sequences, more than 30% of them singletons. Sequencing was carried out using blood. The receptors derive from a man aged 18 to 30 with Graves' hyperthyroidism.

The chain has TRBV2 and TRBJ1-1, with D possibly matching TRBD1 (5 bases). CDR1 is SNHLY and CDR2 is FYNNEI in the germline V gene. The V gene lost 5 bases and the J gene lost 7 bases, with 17 bases spanning the gap. This CDR3 is 14 amino acids long. CDR3 residues: CASSYPRGGDEAFF. The CDR3 region has the DNA TGTGCCAGCAGTTACCCCCGAGGAGGGGATGAAGCTTTCTTT. The variable domain in full, with the rest retrieved from reference TRBV2 and TRBJ1-1, is EPEVTQTPSHQVTQMGQEVILRCVPISNHLYFYWYRQILGQKVEFLVSFYNNEISEKSEIFDDQFSVERPDGSNFTLKIRSTKLEDSAMYFCASSYPRGGDEAFFGQGTRLTVV.

This clonotype was observed once. This could be a read error, since a much larger clone is one nucleotide away. The chain combines TRBV9 with TRBJ1-3; D is uncertain. CDR3 length: 15 amino acids. CDR1 SGDLS and CDR2 YYNGEE come from the germline V gene. The CDR3 coding sequence is TGTGCCGGCAGCGTAGACACCTTCTCTGGAAACACCATATATTTT. Translating gives CAGSVDTFSGNTIYF.

Notes on this clonotype: No conserved phenylalanine or tryptophan is present at the end of the CDR3, so a read error is the likely explanation. The CDR3 here is CATTPEGFSYTL. Written as DNA, the CDR3 is TGTGCCACCACCCCGGAGGGTTTCAGCTACACCCTC. The chain carries TRBV7-9 and TRBJ1-2, with D uncertain. The CDR3 has 12 residues. The germline V gene has CDR1 SEHNR and CDR2 FQNEAQ (reference sequence). Trimming pared 10 bases from V and 9 bases from J, leaving 18 bases between.

The J gene is TRBJ2-7, the V gene TRBV7-2; perhaps D is TRBD1 or TRBD2 (6 bases each). V lost 5 bases and J 3 bases, leaving 14 bases between the germline ends. Germline V CDR1 and CDR2: SGHTA, FQGNSA. The CDR3 runs 14 residues. CDR3 region: CASSVGGGLYEQYF. The CDR3, as DNA: TGTGCCAGCAGCGTGGGGGGCGGCCTCTACGAGCAGTACTTC.

The rearrangement joins TRBV7-2 to TRBJ2-7; D tentatively fits TRBD1 or TRBD2 (5 bases each). Germline V lookup: CDR1 SGHTA, CDR2 FQGNSA. V was pared by 9 bases and J by 0 bases, with 18 bases between. The CDR3 consists of 15 residues. CDR3: CASHAGDASSYEQYF. The CDR3 DNA is TGTGCCAGTCATGCCGGGGACGCCAGCTCCTACGAGCAGTACTTC.

The chain recombines TRBV9 with TRBJ1-3; D not certain. The germline V and J ends were trimmed by 3 bases and 8 bases, with 9 bases remaining between them. CDR1 SGDLS and CDR2 YYNGEE come from the germline V gene. This CDR3 is built from 12 residues. As DNA, the CDR3 is TGTGCCAGCAGCGGGACGGGAGACACCATATATTTT. Translation gives CASSGTGDTIYF.

The chain joins TRBV6-5 to TRBJ2-7; D unclear. The CDR3 covers 12 residues. Trimming removed 5 bases at V and 9 bases at J, with 14 bases between. Germline V lookup: CDR1 MNHEY, CDR2 SVGAGI. The chain's CDR3 is CASSTPLERQYF. In DNA, the CDR3 is TGTGCCAGCAGTACCCCCCTGGAGCGGCAGTACTTC.

V gene TRBV10-3 combines with J gene TRBJ1-2; TRBD1 agrees at 11 bases. J was trimmed by 8 bases and V by 5 bases; bases with no gene match: 4. From germline, CDR1 is ENHRY and CDR2 SYGVKD. This CDR3 spans 13 amino acids. CDR3 DNA: TGTGCCATCAGTACGGACAGGGGGCCCGGCTACACCTTC. Its protein is CAISTDRGPGYTF.

This clonotype was recorded many times. V and J are TRBV7-9 and TRBJ2-5; 9 positions match TRBD2. The J segment lost 4 bases and the V segment lost 4 bases, leaving 7 bases of the junction unmatched. This CDR3 is built from 15 residues. Germline V gene data show CDR1 as SEHNR and CDR2 as FQNEAQ (reference sequence). The CDR3 here is CASSSAGGRRETQYF. The DNA of the CDR3 is TGTGCCAGCAGCTCCGCGGGGGGGCGTAGAGAGACCCAGTACTTC. Full variable domain (outside the CDR3, taken from reference TRBV7-9 and TRBJ2-5): DTGVSQNPRHKITKRGQNVTFRCDPISEHNRLYWYRQTLGQGPEFLTYFQNEAQLEKSRLLSDRFSAERPKGSFSTLEIQRTEQGDSAMYLCASSSAGGRRETQYFGPGTRLLVL.

The sample holds a few counts of this clonotype. This sequence joins TRBV4-1 and TRBJ1-2; 8 nucleotides line up with TRBD1. The CDR3 length is 15 residues. Germline lookup yields CDR1 MGHRA and CDR2 YSYEKL. J lost 4 bases, V lost 1 base, and 5 bases had no gene match. CDR3: CASSQVRTGSYGYTF. In DNA form, the CDR3 reads TGCGCCAGCAGCCAAGTTCGGACAGGGTCCTATGGCTACACCTTC.

This clonotype was counted only a few times. This sequence joins TRBV7-3 and TRBJ2-7, with TRBD2 matching 7 bases. CDR3 length equals 16 residues. The germline CDR1 and CDR2 sequences are SGHTA and FQGTGA. V lost 4 bases and J lost 0; bases outside the gene matches: 9. The DNA for the CDR3 is TGTGCCAGCAGCTCGCGATCGCTAGCGGTCTCCTACGAGCAGTACTTC. Protein product: CASSSRSLAVSYEQYF.

Notes on this clonotype: This sequence may be a read error, since a much larger clone differs from it by one base. The chain combines TRBV20-1 with TRBJ1-4, with D perhaps TRBD1 (5 bases). CDR3 length: 13 amino acids. The ends were cut back, 4 bases at V and 5 bases at J, with 11 bases in the middle. Germline V gene lookup returns CDR1 DFQATT and CDR2 SNEGSKA (reference sequence). CDR3 nucleotides: TGCAGTGCTATACCCGAGGGGAATGAAAAACTGTTTTTT. Its translation is CSAIPEGNEKLFF.

This clonotype has a handful of counts. One end of the junction is discordant with germline, which a read error may explain. The V gene is TRBV5-4, the J gene TRBJ2-2; maybe TRBD2 (5 bases). Germline assignment: CDR1 SGHNT and CDR2 YYREEE (reference sequence). This CDR3 is 13 amino acids long. The CDR3 DNA sequence: TGTGCCAGCAGCCTCCCTAACACCGGGGAGCTGGTTTTT. Its translation is CASSLPNTGELVF.

V and J are TRBV19 and TRBJ2-2; D remains unclear. The CDR3 is 14 amino acids. Germline V CDR1 and CDR2: LNHDA, SQIVND (reference sequence). V lost 0 bases to trimming and J lost 8 bases, with 10 bases between them. The CDR3 region has the DNA TGTGCCAGTAGTATAGATCTCGGTGCGGGGGAGCTGTTTTTT. This sequence encodes CASSIDLGAGELFF. Full variable domain (rest looked up from reference TRBV19 and TRBJ2-2): DGGITQSPKYLFRKEGQNVTLSCEQNLNHDAMYWYRQDPGQGLRLIYYSQIVNDFQKGDIAEGYSVSREKKESFPLTVTSAQKNPTAFYLCASSIDLGAGELFFGEGSRLTVL.

The V and J genes are TRBV20-1 and TRBJ1-1, with 7 positions matching TRBD1. The V and J ends lost 3 bases and 4 bases, in that order; junction bases with no gene match: 5. CDR3 length equals 13 residues. Germline CDR1 is DFQATT and CDR2 is SNEGSKA (reference sequence). DNA for the CDR3: TGCAGTGCTAGCCCCAGGGGGGGCACTGAAGCTTTCTTT. Protein product: CSASPRGGTEAFF.

This clonotype was seen at least ten times. This chain connects TRBV29-1 to TRBJ2-2; a possible D gene is TRBD2 (6 bases). The CDR3 sequence is 13 residues long. V lost 3 bases, J lost 6 bases, and 11 bases lay in between. Germline CDR1 is SQVTM and CDR2 is ANQGSEA. The DNA of the CDR3 is TGCAGCGTTGACTGGACTATGTCCGGGGAGCTGTTTTTT. This codes for CSVDWTMSGELFF.

V gene TRBV20-1 combines with J gene TRBJ1-4; D may be TRBD1 (5 bases). Trimming stripped 5 bases from V and 7 bases from J, with 17 bases between. The CDR3 length is 14 residues. Per the germline V gene, CDR1 is DFQATT and CDR2 is SNEGSKA (reference sequence). The CDR3 nucleotides read TGCAGTGCTCCCGGGCGGCAGGGTATTGAAAAACTGTTTTTT. This encodes CSAPGRQGIEKLFF.

The sample holds many counts of this clonotype. The chain carries TRBV29-1 and TRBJ1-1; 9 bases are a match to TRBD1. Germline lookup yields CDR1 SQVTM and CDR2 ANQGSEA. The CDR3 has 12 residues. V was pared by 7 bases and J by 4 bases, with 4 bases of the junction left unmatched. DNA of the CDR3: TGCAGCGCGGGACAGGGTAGCACTGAAGCTTTCTTT. Translation: CSAGQGSTEAFF.

This clonotype has a count of ten or more. This chain links TRBV7-9 with TRBJ2-7; D possibly corresponds to TRBD1 (5 bases). Trimming shortened V by 5 bases and J by 2 bases, and 16 bases separated the two germline ends. The germline gives CDR1 SEHNR, CDR2 FQNEAQ (reference sequence). This CDR3 is built from 15 residues. The CDR3 nucleotides are TGTGCCAGCAGCCAAGAGGAACAGGCCACCTACGAGCAGTACTTC. It specifies CASSQEEQATYEQYF. The variable domain in full, completed from reference TRBV7-9 and TRBJ2-7, reads DTGVSQNPRHKITKRGQNVTFRCDPISEHNRLYWYRQTLGQGPEFLTYFQNEAQLEKSRLLSDRFSAERPKGSFSTLEIQRTEQGDSAMYLCASSQEEQATYEQYFGPGTRLTVT.

This clonotype was counted many times. The V gene is TRBV7-6, the J gene TRBJ2-7; TRBD1 matches 8 bases. With 5 bases clipped from V and 4 bases from J, the junction kept 4 bases outside the gene matches. Germline CDR1 and CDR2: SGHVS and FNYEAQ. The CDR3 contains 13 residues. This CDR3 reads CASSTDRDYEQYF. CDR3 bases: TGTGCCAGCAGCACGGACAGGGATTACGAGCAGTACTTC.

This clonotype was counted between two and nine times. This chain links TRBV14 with TRBJ2-5; D remains ambiguous. The CDR3 loop spans 14 amino acids. V was pared by 0 bases and J by 1 base, with 6 bases between. CDR1 SGHDN and CDR2 FVKESK come from the germline V gene. The CDR3 bases are TGTGCCAGCAGCCAAGATAACCTCCAAGAGACCCAGTACTTC. Its protein is CASSQDNLQETQYF.